The 22 T cell receptor beta chains reported below all come from one sample, sequenced in a study of spatial heterogeneity in lung cancer (dated by TCRdb to between 2018 and 2021). The research as a whole found: A correlation was observed between the number of expanded intratumoral alpha and beta TCRs and the tumor nonsynonymous mutation count.

Preparation of the library involved 5' RACE. Sequenced on a NextSeq 500. TCRdb ran its own pipeline on the public reads, namely fastp trimming at Q25 and MiXCR clone calling, and kept in-frame beta chains. Records with the same CDR3 protein are collapsed into one entry carrying the most frequent genes and DNA. In this sample the table shows over 25,000 distinct CDR3 sequences, roughly 6.6% of which occur a single time. Jointly, the top ten make up roughly 22% of the sample. The time point label corresponds to: sample taken at primary tumor resection. Their recognized antigens are unknown. Sequenced material: lung tumor tissue, taken at surgery. These receptors all come from a male donor with early-stage non-small cell lung cancer.

This clonotype was counted at least ten times. Written as DNA, the CDR3 is TGTGCCAGCAGTTTTCAGGGGAGTAGTCAGCCCCAGCATTTT. It translates to CASSFQGSSQPQHF. J is TRBJ1-5 and V is TRBV12-3 or TRBV12-4; maybe TRBD1 (6 bases). Trimming pared 3 bases from V and 6 bases from J, leaving 12 bases between. The CDR3 is 14 amino acids.

The rearrangement joins TRBV7-8 to TRBJ2-7, with 9 bases lining up with TRBD1. Germline V gene lookup returns CDR1 SGHVS and CDR2 FQNEAQ. The CDR3 length is 15 residues. V dropped 3 bases and J dropped 0; count of bases not matched to a gene: 3. CDR3 sequence (DNA): TGTGCCAGCAGCTTTGGGACAGGGAGCTCCTACGAGCAGTACTTC. Translating gives CASSFGTGSSYEQYF.

This clonotype was seen ten or more times. The CDR3: CASSPGRHGEAFF. The CDR3 DNA reads as TGTGCCAGCTCACCGGGGAGGCATGGCGAAGCTTTCTTT. The V gene is TRBV18, the J gene TRBJ1-1; no firm D call. V lost 3 bases to trimming and J lost 8 bases, with 13 bases between them. CDR1 and CDR2 from the germline V gene are KGHSH and LQKENI. The CDR3 totals 13 residues.

Many counts were recorded for this clonotype. The chain combines TRBV6-2 or TRBV6-3 with TRBJ1-1; D unclear. V lost 2 bases, J lost 4 bases, and 14 bases lay in between. The length of the CDR3 is 15 residues. CDR1 is MNHEY, CDR2 SVGEGT, per germline. Written as DNA, the CDR3 is TGTGCCAGCAGTTACCACATTGGGGTGGGCACTGAAGCTTTCTTT. Protein sequence: CASSYHIGVGTEAFF.

In this sample, this clonotype turned up a few times. The chain has TRBV4-3 and TRBJ1-6, with no clear D. V was shortened by 0 bases and J by 11 bases, with 8 bases between the two germline ends. The CDR3 contains 13 residues. The V gene's germline CDR1 is LGHNA and CDR2 YSLEER. The CDR3 nucleotides are TGCGCCAGCAGCCAAGAGCAGGTAACACCCCTCCACTTT. Translating it yields CASSQEQVTPLHF.

J is TRBJ1-5 and V is TRBV7-2, with D possibly TRBD1 on 6 matching bases. This CDR3 comprises 12 residues. Germline assignment: CDR1 SGHTA and CDR2 FQGNSA. Trimming removed 5 bases at V and 9 bases at J, with 11 bases between. The CDR3 nucleotides read TGTGCCAGCAGCCCTGGGGGGCGGCCCCAGCATTTT. Amino acid sequence: CASSPGGRPQHF.

This CDR3 is CASSPTGDDSPLHF. As DNA, the CDR3 is TGCGCCAGCAGCCCTACAGGGGACGATTCACCCCTCCACTTT. V gene TRBV5-1 combines with J gene TRBJ1-6, with 7 bases matching TRBD1. Per germline, CDR1 SGHRS and CDR2 YFSETQ. V was clipped by 4 bases and J by 8 bases; unmatched bases: 6. This CDR3 region has 14 residues.

The genes are TRBV6-5 and TRBJ2-1; possible D gene TRBD2, 7 bases. CDR1 MNHEY and CDR2 SVGAGI come from the germline V gene. V lost 6 bases and J lost 7, with 19 bases in between. The CDR3 runs 15 residues. In nucleotides, the CDR3 is TGTGCCAGCAGCCTTACAGGGAGGGAATATAATGAGCAGTTCTTC. As protein: CASSLTGREYNEQFF.

This clonotype was counted at least ten times. The V and J genes are TRBV5-1 and TRBJ2-2; D not certain. With 4 bases removed from V and 8 bases from J, the gap between germline ends came to 24 bases. The CDR3 is 17 residues long. Germline loops: CDR1 SGHRS, CDR2 YFSETQ. CDR3 coding DNA: TGCGCCAGCAGCCCCACGGCCATTATGTTGTTTACGGGGGAGCTGTTTTTT. Its protein product is CASSPTAIMLFTGELFF.

This clonotype showed up many times. The CDR3 sequence is CASSTEGNEQYF. The DNA of the CDR3 is TGTGCCAGCAGCACCGAGGGCAACGAGCAGTACTTC. The chain uses TRBV7-6 and TRBJ2-7, with D maybe TRBD2 (5 bases). Germline CDR1 SGHVS, CDR2 FNYEAQ. V was pared by 5 bases and J by 5 bases, with 10 bases between. The CDR3 loop spans 12 amino acids.

The sample holds many counts of this clonotype. The chain has TRBV29-1 and TRBJ2-2, with D perhaps matching TRBD1 (6 bases). Germline values: CDR1 SQVTM, CDR2 ANQGSEA. V lost 4 bases to trimming and J lost 1 base, with 10 bases between them. The CDR3 has 14 amino acids. The CDR3, as DNA: TGCAGCGTTGGCAGGGGCGAGAACACCGGGGAGCTGTTTTTT. Translated, it gives CSVGRGENTGELFF.

This clonotype has ten or more counts. V is TRBV4-2 and J is TRBJ2-2; 9 positions agree with TRBD1. Trimming removed 5 bases from V and 5 bases from J; junction bases left unmatched: 9. Germline V gene lookup returns CDR1 LGHNA and CDR2 YNFKEQ. This CDR3 has 16 residues. DNA for the CDR3: TGTGCCAGCAGCATAGGGACAGGGATTGGGACCGGGGAGCTGTTTTTT. Its protein product is CASSIGTGIGTGELFF.

By its share, this clonotype is medium-sized. The chain links TRBV9 to TRBJ1-6, with a tentative D call TRBD1 (5 bases). V lost 2 bases, J lost 13 bases, and 19 bases lay in between. The CDR3 length is 15 residues. Germline V gives CDR1 SGDLS, CDR2 YYNGEE. The CDR3 spells CASSVGRGFELPLHF. DNA of the CDR3: TGTGCCAGCAGCGTGGGACGCGGTTTCGAACTCCCCCTCCACTTT.

Sample share makes this clonotype medium-sized. The J gene is TRBJ2-1, the V gene TRBV20-1; a weak D match, TRBD1 (5 bases). The CDR3 length is 16 residues. Germline CDR1 is DFQATT and CDR2 is SNEGSKA (reference sequence). V lost 1 base to trimming and J lost 2 bases, with 15 bases between them. DNA of the CDR3: TGCAGTGCTAGAGTAATCCCCCCAGGGCCCTACAATGAGCAGTTCTTC. Amino acids: CSARVIPPGPYNEQFF.

This clonotype showed up many times. V gene TRBV5-1 combines with J gene TRBJ1-2; the D is unclear. Germline V gene sequence: CDR1 SGHRS, CDR2 YFSETQ. The V end was cut by 2 bases, the J end by 2 bases, with 7 bases between. CDR3 size: 13 residues. As DNA, the CDR3 is TGCGCCAGCAGCTTCGGACCCAACTATGGCTACACCTTC. Translated, it gives CASSFGPNYGYTF.

Ten or more counts support this clonotype. The V gene is TRBV20-1, the J gene TRBJ1-5; the D is unclear. Germline loops: CDR1 DFQATT, CDR2 SNEGSKA (reference sequence). The CDR3 loop spans 14 amino acids. The CDR3 loop reads CSAAGSLSNQPQHF. The CDR3 nucleotides are TGCAGCGCCGCGGGGAGTCTAAGCAATCAGCCCCAGCATTTT.

To note about this clonotype: The junction does not match germline at one end; this may be a read error. This chain uses TRBV20-1 with TRBJ1-5, with D hard to call. The CDR3 contains 13 residues. The germline V gene encodes CDR1 DFQATT and CDR2 SNEGSKA (reference sequence). The CDR3 nucleotides are TGCAGCGCTAGCCCTGATAGCAATCAGCCCCAGCATTTT. It translates to CSASPDSNQPQHF.

About this clonotype: A clone one base away is much larger, so this may be a read error. The genes are TRBV12-3 or TRBV12-4 and TRBJ2-5; D is uncertain. The CDR3 totals 14 residues. Written as DNA, the CDR3 is TGTGCCAGCAGTTTAGTCGCAGCGCAAGAGACCCAGAACTTC. Residues: CASSLVAAQETQNF.

This clonotype came up many times. This chain uses TRBV24-1 with TRBJ1-2; 8 bases align to TRBD1. Germline loops: CDR1 KGHDR, CDR2 SFDVKD. V gave up 7 bases and J gave up 7 bases; unmatched junction bases: 10. CDR3 length: 14 amino acids. DNA of the CDR3: TGTGCCACCAGCCCGGGACAGGAAGCTCCTGGCTACACCTTC. Protein: CATSPGQEAPGYTF.

In regard to this clonotype: This may be a read error: a much more frequent sequence differs by one nucleotide. V and J are TRBV5-5 and TRBJ1-2, with D unclear. The germline CDR1 and CDR2 sequences are SGHKS and YYEKEE (reference sequence). The CDR3 runs 16 residues. CDR3 region: CVSSLGSSPRVDGYTF. CDR3 coding DNA: TGTGTCAGCAGCTTGGGCTCTTCTCCCCGGGTCGATGGCTACACCTTC.

This clonotype has only a few counts. The chain has TRBV19 and TRBJ2-2, with D perhaps TRBD2 (7 bases). V lost 6 bases to trimming and J lost 7 bases, with 15 bases between them. Germline V gives CDR1 LNHDA, CDR2 SQIVND (reference sequence). The CDR3 runs 14 residues. The CDR3 DNA reads TGTGCCAGTAGAATTGGCGGGGGCGGCGGGGAGCTGTTTTTT. This gives the protein CASRIGGGGGELFF.

This chain connects TRBV20-1 to TRBJ1-6; D uncertain. The CDR3 has 13 residues. Germline values: CDR1 DFQATT, CDR2 SNEGSKA (reference sequence). V was clipped by 0 bases and J by 10 bases, with 10 bases between them. CDR3: CSARDRGYSPLHF. The CDR3 DNA is TGCAGTGCTAGAGATCGAGGTTACTCACCCCTCCACTTT.